This entry concerns a single T cell receptor beta chain. The same CDR3 can be traced to other DNA sequences in this sample. Germline V gene sequence: CDR1 SGHTA, CDR2 FQGTGA. The V gene end was trimmed by 0 bases and the J gene end by 2 bases; junction bases not matched to a gene: 1. The CDR3 is 15 amino acids. The record originates from a study of blood T cell repertoires in COVID-19. Authors' processing steps: Quantification of nucleated cells was approximated via reference gene primer amplification. Libraries were prepared by immunoSEQ multiplex PCR; TCRdb keeps only in-frame clonotypes and omits some of them. That table supplies the V and J calls and clone size; D and trimming were determined from the DNA. Of 150,000 to 250,000 clones listed, approximately 94% were seen once; the top ten hold 0.7% to 0.8%.

Sequencing used peripheral blood. The V gene is TRBV7-3, the J gene TRBJ1-2, with 9 bases matching TRBD1. This TCR was sampled from a man aged 30 to 39 with COVID-19, enrolled during active disease. This CDR3 reads CASSLTGQGNYGYTF. DNA of the CDR3: TGTGCCAGCAGCTTAACGGGACAGGGAAACTATGGCTACACCTTC.